This section outlines one TCR beta chain sequence together with its context. Its antigen is still unknown. This entry is derived from a study of shared clonotypes between healthy human individuals. Findings and caveats of the study: In general, naive subsets displayed greater estimated richness than memory subsets did.

Donors were Caucasian adults residing in Nashville, Tennessee, USA. Profiling relied on immunoSEQ multiplex PCR, and the TCRdb table lists in-frame clones only, not all of them. The sample carries about 1.5 million clones, around 95% recorded once. The germline gives CDR1 SGHAT, CDR2 FQNNGV. This CDR3 region has 15 residues. The V gene end was trimmed by 4 bases and the J gene end by 3 bases; junction bases not matched to a gene: 6. V gene TRBV11-2 combines with J gene TRBJ2-1; TRBD2 agrees at 7 bases. The sample was naive CD4+ T cells sorted from blood. Subset defined: CD45RA+ positively selected. This TCR was recovered from a man aged 25-40 years in good health. The CDR3 sequence is CASSSLAEVYNEQFF. The DNA of the CDR3 is TGTGCCAGCAGCTCCCTAGCGGAAGTCTACAATGAGCAGTTCTTC.